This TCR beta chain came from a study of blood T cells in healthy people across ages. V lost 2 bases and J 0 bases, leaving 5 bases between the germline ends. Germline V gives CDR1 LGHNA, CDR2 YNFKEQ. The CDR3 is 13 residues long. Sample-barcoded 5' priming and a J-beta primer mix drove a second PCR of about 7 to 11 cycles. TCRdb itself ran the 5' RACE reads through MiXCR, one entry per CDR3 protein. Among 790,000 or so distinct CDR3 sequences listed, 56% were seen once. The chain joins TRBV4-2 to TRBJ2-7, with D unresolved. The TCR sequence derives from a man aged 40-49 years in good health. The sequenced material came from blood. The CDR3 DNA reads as TGTGCCAGCAGCCAATCTCTCTCCTACGAGCAGTACTTC. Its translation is CASSQSLSYEQYF.